One and the same sample provided the 5 T cell receptor beta chains below, sequenced in a study of human T cells and chemical hapten exposure. Time point denoted: patch test 1, 2 weeks after DPC sensitization. Treatment described: therapeutic diphenylcyclopropenone sensitization with weekly scalp DPC. TCRdb used MiXCR to reprocess the RACE reads, holding one entry per CDR3 protein. The sample records under 450,000 distinct CDR3 sequences, 4% to 5.5% being singletons. The specimen comprised whole blood, sampled in connection with sensitization to the hapten diphenylcyclopropenone (DPC). These receptors originate from a woman aged 45-60 years with alopecia areata. Some clones in this sample may be carry-over from other donors' samples.

This clonotype was seen only a few times. The V gene is TRBV19, the J gene TRBJ1-2; 9 bases map to TRBD1. CDR3 length equals 12 residues. Germline values: CDR1 LNHDA, CDR2 SQIVND (reference sequence). V gave up 7 bases and J gave up 6 bases; unmatched junction bases: 3. Written as DNA, the CDR3 is TGTGCCAGTAAACAGGGGGCTAATGGCTACACCTTC. Protein product: CASKQGANGYTF.

In this sample, this clonotype turned up many times. The CDR3 DNA reads as TGTGCCAGCAGCTTAGCGGCCCAGCATCCTGGCTACACCTTC. It translates to CASSLAAQHPGYTF. The genes are TRBV7-2 and TRBJ1-2, with D unclear. CDR3 size: 14 residues. CDR1 SGHTA and CDR2 FQGNSA come from the germline V gene. Trimming pared 0 bases from V and 7 bases from J, leaving 12 bases between.

At least ten counts were recorded for this clonotype. V and J are TRBV11-2 and TRBJ1-1, with D unresolved. There are 15 residues in the CDR3. V lost 0 bases, J lost 5 bases, and 13 bases lay in between. Germline lookup yields CDR1 SGHAT and CDR2 FQNNGV. CDR3 amino acids: CASSLDPSGWTEAFF. The CDR3 DNA reads as TGTGCCAGCAGCTTAGATCCGTCCGGCTGGACTGAAGCTTTCTTT.

This clonotype was counted at least ten times. The chain links TRBV7-4 to TRBJ2-1; the D gene is possibly TRBD2 (5 bases). The ends were cut back, 1 base at V and 8 bases at J, with 12 bases in the middle. The CDR3 consists of 14 residues. Per the germline V gene, CDR1 is SGHVT and CDR2 is SQSDAQ. CDR3 DNA: TGTGCCAGCAGCTTAGTACTAGAACTCGATGAGCAGTTCTTC. It yields the protein CASSLVLELDEQFF.

This clonotype was seen ten or more times. This sequence joins TRBV12-3 or TRBV12-4 and TRBJ2-7; a possible D gene is TRBD2 (5 bases). This CDR3 has 13 amino acids. Trimming cost V 5 bases and J 6 bases, with 14 bases left between them. The CDR3: CASSPGLSVEQYF. CDR3 DNA: TGTGCCAGCAGTCCCGGACTCTCGGTCGAGCAGTACTTC.